This T cell receptor (beta chain) was sequenced for a study of blood T cell repertoires in COVID-19. Study summary: Sites in the United States, Italy and Spain provided acute and convalescent COVID-19 samples. In each case, the material was cDNA or gDNA derived from T cells, B-cell-depleted T cells, or PBMCs.

V lost 3 bases, J lost 5 bases, and 14 bases lay in between. The germline V gene has CDR1 MNHEY and CDR2 SMNVEV (reference sequence). This CDR3 is 15 amino acids long. Study processing details: Amplification of reference gene primers was used by the study to estimate nucleated cell counts. Produced via immunoSEQ multiplex PCR; TCRdb's table is partial and in-frame only. V and J calls and clone size are as listed in that table; D and trimming were resolved from the DNA. The table records about 120,000 clones, roughly 79% of them present only once. The chain carries TRBV27 and TRBJ1-5; D ambiguous. This receptor was identified in a human donor in a cohort sampled during active COVID-19. The specimen was peripheral blood. The CDR3 sequence: CASSFYSRRDQPQHF. CDR3 nucleotide sequence: TGTGCCAGCAGTTTTTACAGCCGTCGAGATCAGCCCCAGCATTTT.